This paragraph covers one T cell receptor (beta chain) sequence. This entry is derived from a study of blood T cell repertoires in COVID-19. Study summary: Both acute and convalescent COVID-19 samples were obtained from the United States, Italy and Spain. In each case, the material was cDNA or gDNA derived from T cells, B-cell-depleted T cells, or PBMCs.

Original processing notes: Quantification of nucleated cells was approximated via reference gene primer amplification. The data were produced by immunoSEQ multiplex PCR, yet TCRdb's version contains in-frame clones alone and is incomplete. Clone size and V and J calls were adopted from that table, with D and trimming inferred from the DNA. The table records over 250,000 clones, about 87% of them present only once. V shed 4 bases and J 8 bases; nucleotides not matched to a gene: 6. The CDR3 has 14 residues. Germline-derived CDR1 and CDR2 are KGHSH and LQKENI. Participant reports of clinical history set cohort assignment.

This receptor was taken from a woman aged 25 to 39 who had recovered from COVID-19. The chain joins TRBV18 to TRBJ2-3; 10 bases are shared with TRBD1. The sample consisted of PBMCs or T cells enriched from blood (not recorded which). The CDR3 DNA follows: TGTGCCAGCTCACGGGACAGGGGTTACGTTACGCAGTATTTT. Amino acid sequence: CASSRDRGYVTQYF.